These 30 T cell receptor beta chains share one sample of origin, sequenced in a study of CD8+ T cells in alopecia areata. cDNA reverse transcribed from extracted RNA served as the sequencing template. TCRdb's table, derived via immunoSEQ multiplex PCR, lists solely in-frame clones and lacks some. This table has roughly 250,000 clones, roughly two thirds appearing once. The sequencing used CD4+ T cells sorted from blood, collected at week 0. These receptors were taken from a human donor with alopecia areata.

This clone turned up a few times. The rearrangement uses TRBV29-1 and TRBJ2-6, with D tentatively TRBD1 (6 bases). The ends were cut back, 2 bases at V and 0 bases at J, with 17 bases in the middle. CDR3 length: 18 amino acids. Per germline, CDR1 SQVTM and CDR2 ANQGSEA. In DNA, the CDR3 is TGCAGCGTTGAATTGGTTGGACAGTTCTTCTCTGGGGCCAACGTCCTGACTTTC. It specifies CSVELVGQFFSGANVLTF.

The chain employs TRBV5-1 and TRBJ1-1, with 8 bases aligning to TRBD1. Trimming removed 1 base from V and 4 bases from J; junction bases left unmatched: 12. The CDR3 has 17 residues. Germline values: CDR1 SGHRS, CDR2 YFSETQ. The CDR3 reads CASSLQSDRGLGTEAFF. The CDR3 coding sequence is TGCGCCAGCAGCTTGCAATCCGACAGGGGTTTGGGCACTGAAGCTTTCTTT.

This chain connects TRBV11-3 to TRBJ2-5; 13 nucleotides align to TRBD2. The CDR3 loop spans 16 amino acids. Per germline, CDR1 SGHNT and CDR2 YENEEA. Trimming removed 1 base from V and 3 bases from J; junction bases left unmatched: 2. CDR3 in DNA: TGTGCCAGCAGCTTAGGCGGACTAGCGGGGGAAGAGACCCAGTACTTC. Translating it yields CASSLGGLAGEETQYF.

This chain connects TRBV29-1 to TRBJ2-2; D gene ambiguous. Germline loops: CDR1 SQVTM, CDR2 ANQGSEA. The length of the CDR3 is 18 residues. V was pared by 3 bases and J by 0 bases, with 20 bases between. CDR3 nucleotides: TGCAGCGTTGAGCCTCCACTACGGTTATGGGCGAACACCGGGGAGCTGTTTTTT. It codes for CSVEPPLRLWANTGELFF.

This clone came up a few times. V is TRBV13 and J is TRBJ2-3; 14 positions agree with TRBD2. V lost 3 bases and J lost 3; bases outside the gene matches: 2. CDR3 length equals 16 residues. Germline lookup yields CDR1 PRHDT and CDR2 FYEKMQ (reference sequence). Here the CDR3 reads CASSLRTSGGTDTQYF. CDR3 nucleotide sequence: TGTGCCAGCAGCTTGAGGACTAGCGGGGGGACAGATACGCAGTATTTT.

The CDR3 sequence: CASKGFALGYGYTF. The CDR3 DNA follows: TGTGCCAGCAAGGGGTTCGCTTTGGGCTATGGCTACACCTTC. The chain combines TRBV6-1 with TRBJ1-2, with D perhaps TRBD1 (5 bases). This CDR3 comprises 14 residues. Germline V gene lookup returns CDR1 MNHNS and CDR2 SASEGT. V was clipped by 7 bases and J by 4 bases, with 16 bases between them.

V usage is TRBV29-1 and J usage is TRBJ2-1; D ambiguous. Germline V gives CDR1 SQVTM, CDR2 ANQGSEA. V shed 4 bases and J shed 2 bases, with 12 bases lying between them. The CDR3 is 14 amino acids. The DNA of the CDR3 is TGCAGCGTTGTTTCCCAGTTGACCTACAATGAGCAGTTCTTC. Its protein is CSVVSQLTYNEQFF.

The sample holds a few counts of this clone. The CDR3: CSAKQGQGSGANVLTF. The CDR3 DNA reads as TGCAGCGCCAAGCAGGGTCAAGGCTCTGGGGCCAACGTCCTGACTTTC. V is TRBV29-1 and J is TRBJ2-6; the D gene is possibly TRBD1 (5 bases). The ends were cut back, 7 bases at V and 0 bases at J, with 16 bases in the middle. The CDR3 runs 16 residues. The V gene's germline CDR1 is SQVTM and CDR2 ANQGSEA. Full variable domain (rest looked up from reference TRBV29-1 and TRBJ2-6): SAVISQKPSRDICQRGTSLTIQCQVDSQVTMMFWYRQQPGQSLTLIATANQGSEATYESGFVIDKFPISRPNLTFSTLTVSNMSPEDSSIYLCSAKQGQGSGANVLTFGAGSRLTVL.

This clone came up a few times. The CDR3 loop is CSVGRSGLNEQFF. CDR3 DNA sequence: TGCAGCGTTGGTAGGTCGGGACTTAATGAGCAGTTCTTC. The chain couples TRBV29-1 to TRBJ2-1; the D gene is possibly TRBD2 (6 bases). V was shortened by 4 bases and J by 7 bases, with 14 bases between the two germline ends. Germline CDR1 SQVTM, CDR2 ANQGSEA. The CDR3 is 13 amino acids.

This clone showed up just once. The chain couples TRBV19 to TRBJ1-2, with D possibly TRBD1 on 5 matching bases. Germline V lookup: CDR1 LNHDA, CDR2 SQIVND (reference sequence). The CDR3 spans 14 residues. The V end was cut by 5 bases, the J end by 4 bases, with 14 bases between. CDR3: CASSRSTELYGYTF. The CDR3 DNA reads as TGTGCCAGTAGTCGGTCGACAGAGCTCTATGGCTACACCTTC.

This rearrangement joins TRBV5-4 to TRBJ2-3, with D unclear. This CDR3 region has 16 residues. The V gene's germline CDR1 is SGHNT and CDR2 YYREEE (reference sequence). Trimming took 0 bases from V and 4 from J, leaving 15 bases between them. CDR3: CASSLDPDSHPDTQYF. CDR3 nucleotides: TGTGCCAGCAGCTTGGACCCCGACTCACACCCAGATACGCAGTATTTT.

This chain connects TRBV5-1 to TRBJ1-6; 10 positions agree with TRBD1. V shed 0 bases, J shed 7 bases, and the junction held 10 bases outside the gene matches. This CDR3 is 18 amino acids long. Germline V CDR1 and CDR2: SGHRS, YFSETQ. CDR3 protein: CASSLAVSGTGANSPLHF. The CDR3, as DNA: TGCGCCAGCAGCTTGGCCGTGTCCGGGACAGGGGCGAATTCACCCCTCCACTTT.

The rearrangement links TRBV29-1 to TRBJ1-4; D ambiguous. The CDR3 extends over 15 amino acids. The V gene's germline CDR1 is SQVTM and CDR2 ANQGSEA. V lost 4 bases and J lost 3, with 15 bases in between. Written as DNA, the CDR3 is TGCAGCGTTGTAATAAACCAACCGGCTAATGAAAAACTGTTTTTT. Its protein product is CSVVINQPANEKLFF.

The chain combines TRBV2 with TRBJ1-2; TRBD1 matches 9 bases. The germline gives CDR1 SNHLY, CDR2 FYNNEI. The trim removed 4 bases at V and 2 bases at J, leaving 2 bases unmatched. The CDR3 spans 14 residues. For the CDR3, the DNA is TGTGCCAGCAGTGGGGACAGGGACAACTATGGCTACACCTTC. It is translated as CASSGDRDNYGYTF.

This clone was recorded a few times. V usage is TRBV20-1 and J usage is TRBJ2-5; D call uncertain. CDR3 length: 10 amino acids. V was pared by 7 bases and J by 5 bases, with 8 bases between. Germline V gives CDR1 DFQATT, CDR2 SNEGSKA (reference sequence). The CDR3 is CSVGPETQYF. CDR3 DNA: TGCAGTGTAGGGCCGGAGACCCAGTACTTC.

The V call is TRBV9, the J call TRBJ2-1, with 8 bases that match TRBD2. Germline loops: CDR1 SGDLS, CDR2 YYNGEE. The V and J ends lost 4 bases and 6 bases, in that order; junction bases with no gene match: 9. This CDR3 is 15 amino acids long. CDR3 nucleotide sequence: TGTGCCAGCAGCCCGGGGGGGGCTCCCCGCAATGAGCAGTTCTTC. Translating gives CASSPGGAPRNEQFF.

The chain employs TRBV4-3 and TRBJ2-3, with 8 bases aligning to TRBD1. Germline values: CDR1 LGHNA, CDR2 YSLEER. After removal of 2 bases from V and 0 bases from J, the junction contained 7 bases not matched to a gene. This CDR3 is built from 17 residues. The CDR3 sequence: CASSQLGTGRSTDTQYF. DNA for the CDR3: TGCGCCAGCAGCCAACTTGGGACAGGTAGAAGCACAGATACGCAGTATTTT.

This sequence joins TRBV5-4 and TRBJ1-6; weak D call: TRBD1 (6 bases). The germline gives CDR1 SGHNT, CDR2 YYREEE (reference sequence). V lost 4 bases and J lost 9, with 20 bases in between. CDR3 length: 16 residues. The DNA of the CDR3 is TGTGCCAGCAGCACACTTCAAACAGGGAGAGCTTCACCCCTCCACTTT. Translated, it gives CASSTLQTGRASPLHF.

This chain uses TRBV21-1 with TRBJ1-2. TRBV21-1 is flagged as a pseudogene. CDR3 size: 11 residues. CDR3 protein: CASSKAGGYTF. In DNA form, the CDR3 reads TGTGCCAGCAGCAAAGCTGGTGGCTACACCTTC.

The chain employs TRBV18 and TRBJ2-7, with a possible D match to TRBD2 (7 bases). Germline values: CDR1 KGHSH, CDR2 LQKENI. Trimming stripped 2 bases from V and 2 bases from J, with 16 bases between. This CDR3 is 16 amino acids long. CDR3 nucleotides: TGTGCCAGCTCACCAACCCCCGGGGGGCATCCCTACGAGCAGTACTTC. It specifies CASSPTPGGHPYEQYF.

This chain uses TRBV5-4 with TRBJ2-1; possibly TRBD1 or TRBD2 for D (5 bases each). V was shortened by 0 bases and J by 3 bases, with 13 bases between the two germline ends. This CDR3 is built from 16 residues. Germline CDR1 is SGHNT and CDR2 is YYREEE (reference sequence). In DNA, the CDR3 is TGTGCCAGCAGCTTGGGAGCCTTGGGGGACTACAATGAGCAGTTCTTC. This encodes CASSLGALGDYNEQFF.

The chain employs TRBV7-2 and TRBJ2-5; a weak D match, TRBD2 (5 bases). V dropped 5 bases and J dropped 2 bases, with 15 bases sitting between them. From germline, CDR1 is SGHTA and CDR2 FQGNSA. The CDR3 runs to 15 residues. The CDR3, as DNA: TGTGCCAGCAGCCCAGGCGGACTGCCTCAAGAGACCCAGTACTTC. Encoded protein: CASSPGGLPQETQYF.

The V and J genes are TRBV5-1 and TRBJ1-6, with 8 bases identical to TRBD1. The V segment lost 1 base and the J segment 10 bases; nucleotides outside the gene matches: 7. CDR3 length: 15 residues. Germline assignment: CDR1 SGHRS and CDR2 YFSETQ. DNA of the CDR3: TGCGCCAGCAGCTTGACCCAGGGGGCTCAATCACCCCTCCACTTT. Protein sequence: CASSLTQGAQSPLHF.

The chain is built from TRBV4-1 and TRBJ2-2, with D tentatively TRBD1 (5 bases). The CDR3 is 16 amino acids. CDR1 MGHRA and CDR2 YSYEKL come from the germline V gene. V lost 1 base, J lost 5 bases, and 14 bases lay in between. CDR3 nucleotides: TGCGCCAGCAGCCAAGTGGCGGCAGGGATAACCGGGGAGCTGTTTTTT. Protein sequence: CASSQVAAGITGELFF.

In this sample, this clone turned up a few times. This sample also contains other DNA sequences that code for the same CDR3. This chain uses TRBV29-1 with TRBJ2-4, with unresolved D. This CDR3 region has 12 residues. The germline CDR1 and CDR2 sequences are SQVTM and ANQGSEA. Trimming stripped 2 bases from V and 0 bases from J, with 2 bases between. Here the CDR3 reads CSVELAKNIQYF. The CDR3 DNA sequence: TGCAGCGTTGAATTAGCCAAAAACATTCAGTACTTC.

The chain links TRBV29-1 to TRBJ1-1; TRBD1 might be the D (5 bases). Looked up from germline, CDR1 is SQVTM and CDR2 is ANQGSEA. The CDR3 covers 12 residues. Trimming stripped 4 bases from V and 1 base from J, with 7 bases between. The CDR3 DNA follows: TGCAGCGTTGCGACAGCGAACACTGAAGCTTTCTTT. This gives the protein CSVATANTEAFF.

The rearrangement joins TRBV7-8 to TRBJ1-6; D gene ambiguous. This CDR3 spans 17 amino acids. Between the trimmed V and J ends, which lost 2 bases and 0 bases, there was a span of 11 bases. Germline V lookup: CDR1 SGHVS, CDR2 FQNEAQ. The CDR3 region has the DNA TGTGCCAGCAGCTTACAAGTGATAGGCTCCTATAATTCACCCCTCCACTTT. Amino acids: CASSLQVIGSYNSPLHF.

The chain employs TRBV28 and TRBJ1-2; D gene ambiguous. The CDR3 consists of 14 residues. V was shortened by 5 bases and J by 3 bases, with 13 bases between the two germline ends. Germline V lookup: CDR1 MDHEN, CDR2 SYDVKM. In DNA form, the CDR3 reads TGTGCCAGCAGTATTGGGCAGAGCTACTATGGCTACACCTTC. This sequence encodes CASSIGQSYYGYTF.

This chain links TRBV5-6 with TRBJ1-2, with D unclear. Germline values: CDR1 SGHDT, CDR2 YYEEEE. This CDR3 is 13 amino acids long. The V end was cut by 5 bases, the J end by 4 bases, with 12 bases between. CDR3 nucleotides: TGTGCCAGCAGTCGCCAAGACTTCTATGGCTACACCTTC. Encoded protein: CASSRQDFYGYTF.

As to this clone: One end of the junction varies from germline; a read error may be responsible. The chain employs TRBV27 and TRBJ2-2; D gene unclear. CDR3 length: 13 amino acids. The germline gives CDR1 MNHEY, CDR2 SMNVEV (reference sequence). DNA of the CDR3: TGTGCCAGCAGTTTATCGAAGACCGGGGAGCTGTTTTTT. This encodes CASSLSKTGELFF.